The clone carrying this T cell receptor (beta chain) was counted a single time. These data belong to a study of blood T cell repertoires in COVID-19. Trimming removed 2 bases at V and 7 bases at J, with 14 bases between. There are 14 residues in the CDR3. The germline gives CDR1 SGHVS, CDR2 FQNEAQ. Per the study methods: Reference gene primer amplification gave nucleated cell count estimates. Clones were sequenced by immunoSEQ multiplex PCR, and TCRdb holds only the in-frame ones, with some missing. D and trimming were read from the DNA, whereas the V and J calls and clone size are those reported in that table. The table shows fewer than 100,000 clones, with about nine tenths occurring only once.

The V call is TRBV7-8, the J call TRBJ1-1; perhaps TRBD1 as D (6 bases). The sequenced material came from peripheral blood. This TCR was recovered from a woman of 80 years or more with acute or convalescent COVID-19. The DNA for the CDR3 is TGTGCCAGCAGCTTAAGGACAGCCCCAAGTGAAGCTTTCTTT. It yields the protein CASSLRTAPSEAFF.